The sequence of this T cell receptor beta chain was determined in a study of cytomegalovirus exposure and HLA in healthy donors (dated by TCRdb to 2017 to 2019). Study-level background: In an earlier analysis of under 600 of the donors, 276 Gb of sequence data and approximately 100 million unique TCR beta sequences from roughly 180 million T cells were reported. An early release that covered about 600 HLA-typed donors contained about 300 gigabases of sequencing data and some 87 million unique TCR sequences. The genetic ancestry cluster associated with self-reported Caucasian donors included 65% to 90% of the roughly 360 genotyped donors. The aim of the study was to test whether cataloging public T cell receptors could identify signatures of past pathogen exposure. Using immunosequencing, the study profiled T cell repertoires from 666 subjects and related those repertoires to cytomegalovirus serostatus. In addition to the first cohort of 666 subjects, a separate validation cohort of about 120 different subjects was used. To predict cytomegalovirus infection status, the study brought together high-throughput TCR immunosequencing, statistical association of individual TCRs with disease status, and machine learning. To study patterns of TCR occurrence, a later analysis re-analyzed previously published TCR beta repertoires from just over 650 donors and added high-resolution HLA genotyping. In the later analysis, no new phenotypic data were used to find candidate immune exposures; instead, reliance was placed on TCR beta sequences and their occurrence across donors. To decide whether each TCR beta V gene segment behaved as functional or pseudogenic, an earlier analysis of 587 of the donors relied on high-throughput TCR beta sequencing. Donor age, sex, ethnicity and CMV serostatus were collected together with the repertoire data. In a later genetic analysis, genome-wide SNP genotypes for 398 of the 666 donors were used, and that subset was treated as a discovery cohort. All discovery cohort repertoires had been generated using a single sequencing platform. Class I and class II HLA loci were covered by the typing at four-digit resolution. The number of typed donors differed by locus: about 629-630 for A, B, C, DRB1 and DQB1; approximately 520 for DQA1; over 600 for DPA1; and roughly 450 for DPB1. About five DR-DQ haplotypes were treated as single units for association and clustering because of strong linkage in the cohort. Among 350 to 400 genotyped donors of the cohort, an average of about 240,000 unique TCR beta nucleotide sequences were sequenced per donor, roughly 18% of them non-productive.

A remark on this clone: Its antigen remains unidentified. Per-base qualities were not stored, and no clone one base away is much larger.

Summary of the overall study and its limitations: The classifier was reported to diagnose cytomegalovirus status with high specificity and sensitivity in both the original and validation cohorts. Several of the top co-occurrence clusters appeared to be linked to parvovirus B19, influenza, CMV and Epstein-Barr virus, according to a later analysis. Linkage disequilibrium might explain the correlated functional status among segregating V segments, but an unknown experimental factor could not be ruled out. V-gene and J-gene trimming of TCR beta chains was associated with a missense DCLRE1C variant in a later genetic analysis, and the association was replicated in an independent cohort. Some IMGT-functional V segments, including TRBV6-2 and TRBV6-3, could not be told apart with the 87-base-pair reads, so those segments were excluded. In vitro tests confirmed that a few of the cytomegalovirus-associated TCR beta chains recognize cytomegalovirus antigens. Presence/absence analyses assumed roughly uniform sequencing depth across donors, an assumption that may not hold. In an earlier analysis of 450 to 750 of the donors, most TCR beta V segments appeared in productive rearrangements about 87% or about 30% of the time, broadly matching IMGT annotations. At a false discovery rate of 0.05, a later analysis linked 15,000 to 20,000 TCR beta sequences to specific HLA alleles. A group of highly shared sequence variants was considered likely to be a technical artifact of the sequencing pipeline. Immune exposure information for the cohort was limited to CMV serostatus. Assigning TCR associations to individual alleles was difficult when HLA alleles, especially DR and DQ, strongly co-occurred. A later analysis found that TCR association rates varied across HLA loci, with DRB1 alleles showing the most associated TCRs and HLA-C alleles the fewest. In a later analysis, most CMV-associated TCR beta chains were found to appear HLA-restricted, with HLA associations seemingly driven largely by CMV exposure. The authors suggested that the approach could potentially be extended to other disease states and immunological phenotypes. In a later analysis, HLA-associated TCR beta chains were found to be more clonally expanded and to have lower generation probabilities than equally common non-associated chains. A later genetic analysis reported fewer N-insertions in productive TCRs among donors in an Asian-associated ancestry cluster than the roughly 690-donor mean. Only TCR beta chains were sequenced in this cohort, and the absence of alpha or paired-chain data limited detectable features. The study listed 164 TCR beta chains as associated with cytomegalovirus. Most TCR sequences were observed very rarely across donors, whereas some public TCRs were present in many individuals. A further reported finding was that TCR beta sequences accurately predicted the HLA-A and HLA-B alleles for most subjects in the first cohort. Because some donors lacked HLA typing at each locus, the association tests relied only on the typed subset. The earlier analysis of about 600 of the donors excluded some 16 rarely observed V segments, including chromosome 9 orphons, because counts were too low.

The cohort comprised fewer than 700 healthy bone marrow donors. All cohort members were sampled while nominally healthy, although unrecorded immune exposures were likely present. The donor was CMV seropositive and was included in the group of 250 to 300 seropositive cohort members. A peripheral blood sample was provided by each donor, and peripheral blood mononuclear cells were used for TCR beta sequencing. Genomic DNA extraction from the blood cell samples was performed with the Qiagen DNeasy Blood Extraction Kit. The CDR3 holds 16 amino acids from the cysteine to the phenylalanine. Only the CDR3 DNA stays, 48 bases, in frame from base 1. V is shortened by 0 bases, J by 4 bases, and the region joining them spans 13 bases. CDR1 and CDR2, looked up from the germline V gene, are MNHEY and SVGAGI. The library was generated by the immunoSEQ multiplex PCR assay. A mixture of 60 forward primers for TCR Vbeta segments and 13 reverse primers for TCR Jbeta segments was used in the multiplex PCR. Amplification of the CDR3 region of rearranged TCR beta genes was performed with a multiplex PCR assay on genomic DNA. Amplified TCR beta libraries were sequenced as 87-base-pair reads on the Illumina HiSeq System. For the original study's pipeline: Across the 670 or so repertoires, a later analysis counted approximately 83 million unique TCR beta chains, roughly 11 million of which were shared by at least two donors. A nearest-neighbor algorithm error-corrected the raw reads and collapsed the reads into unique sequences, merging closely related sequences to remove PCR and sequencing errors. V, D and J gene segments were assigned by aligning CDR3 sequences to IMGT reference sequences. For a sequence to be retained, at least a six-nucleotide match to both a V gene segment and a J gene segment was required. Rearrangements were called productive when the CDR3 lacked stop codons and stayed in frame with V and J; all others were non-productive. Following IMGT convention, CDR3 was defined as the stretch from the second conserved V-encoded cysteine to the conserved J-encoded phenylalanine. The earlier analysis of 500 to 750 of the donors excluded any sequence lacking an unambiguous match to a single V gene segment. An earlier analysis of 587 of the donors classified V segments as functional when productive rearrangements were above 56.7% and as segregating when the standard deviation between donors was above 5%. A statistical classification framework was developed to diagnose cytomegalovirus status using the catalog of TCR beta chain sequences. In a later analysis, V and J genes were assigned by comparing TCR nucleotide sequences against IMGT/GENE-DB human TR gene sequences. The TCRdist pipeline was used in a later analysis to assign CDR3 sequences and most-parsimonious VDJ recombination scenarios. In a later analysis, every TCR beta chain was defined by the combination of its CDR3 amino acid sequence and its V-gene family, and reads without a unique V-gene family were dropped. A later analysis removed 592 highly shared, low-generation-probability nucleotide sequences to deal with suspected cross-contamination and a sequencing artifact. In a later analysis, a clonal expansion index was calculated for each public chain from normalized within-repertoire ranks of inferred template counts. A later analysis computed generation probabilities with a VDJ recombination model fitted to out-of-frame rearrangements, and checked the results against IGoR. Hypergeometric tests were used in a later analysis to score TCR-TCR, TCR-HLA and TCR-CMV co-occurrence, with a repertoire-size bias correction applied to the TCR pairs. To estimate false discovery rates, a later analysis permuted the HLA or CMV assignments 20 times. In a later analysis, co-occurring TCRs were grouped using DBSCAN, with TCRdist sequence similarity added in when clustering inside HLA-allele-positive subsets. Repertoires with fewer than 30,000 or more than 120,000 public chains, plus five repertoires with anomalous nucleotide sharing, were excluded from co-occurrence clustering. TCRdb took this table from immuneACCESS and kept in-frame rearrangements with V and J called. Such tables lack part of the clones; where checked against another copy, unresolved V genes explain under half of the gap, and the rest is unexplained. V, J and clone size derive from that table, while D and trimming were established from the DNA sequence. Present in this sample are approximately 140,000 clones, more than 80% of which were seen just once. In total, the top ten clones hold around 6.4% of the sample.

This clonotype was obtained from a woman between 40 and 50 years old in good health and CMV-seropositive. The rearranged segments are TRBV6-5 and TRBJ2-1; the D gene is perhaps TRBD1, from 7 matching bases. Sequencing was done on a sample of PBMCs. The nucleotide sequence is given as TGTGCCAGCAGTTACTCAGGCGGGACAGCTTACAATGAGCAGTTCTTC. Translation gives CASSYSGGTAYNEQFF.